This T cell receptor beta chain was documented in a study of T cell repertoires in aging, cancer and after chemotherapy. TCR beta rearrangements were amplified from peripheral blood genomic DNA. Looked up from germline, CDR1 is MDHEN and CDR2 is SYDVKM. The ends were cut back, 6 bases at V and 1 base at J, with 12 bases in the middle. The CDR3 contains 14 residues. Rearranged V-D-J TRB sequences were amplified with a mixed TRB-A/B primer pool. TCRdb re-called the multiplex PCR reads with MiXCR, one entry per CDR3 protein. The sample records approximately 9,600 distinct CDR3 sequences, around a quarter being singletons. Study observations and caveats: In each cancer cohort, median generation probability increased across chemotherapy, suggesting thymic output rebounded. The repertoire data cannot show anything about immunological memory following chemotherapy.

Concerning this clonotype itself: Its antigen is currently unknown.

The source of this sequence is a human donor in good health. The genes are TRBV28 and TRBJ1-1; D uncertain. Specimen: blood. The CDR3 spells CASSQSRGNTEAFF. The CDR3 coding sequence is TGTGCCAGCAGCCAATCACGAGGGAACACTGAAGCTTTCTTT.